These T cell receptor beta chains were read from a single sample in a study of shared T cell receptors in the human thymus. This table comes from immunoSEQ multiplex PCR, and its TCRdb copy is limited to in-frame clones, with some not included. The sample includes 600,000 or so clones, approximately 87% of them seen just once. Another study also made use of these data, one on human thymus T cells.

Input material: thymocytes. These receptors were obtained from a boy less than two years old with a congenital heart defect. Both conserved end residues are part of each CDR3. The D gene is left open where the match is weak. For some rows the clone size is stated as once, few or many, or as a class when expanded; others skip it.

cdr3_aa: CASSQGGAGEAFF
cdr3_nt: TGTGCCAGCAGCCAAGGGGGGGCCGGGGAAGCTTTCTTT
v_call: TRBV11-3
clone_size: -
j_call: TRBJ1-1
d_call: -

cdr3_aa: CASSETPRTDINSPLHF
cdr3_nt: TGTGCCAGCAGTGAAACCCCCAGGACAGATATTAATTCACCCCTCCACTTT
v_call: TRBV6-1
clone_size: -
j_call: TRBJ1-6
d_call: -

cdr3_aa: CASSYPSGGGETQYF
cdr3_nt: TGTGCCAGCAGTTACCCTAGCGGGGGGGGAGAGACCCAGTACTTC
v_call: TRBV6-5
clone_size: -
j_call: TRBJ2-5
d_call: TRBD2

cdr3_aa: CASSVGLPRWREGGNEQFF
cdr3_nt: TGTGCCAGCAGCGTAGGGCTTCCTCGGTGGCGGGAGGGCGGCAATGAGCAGTTCTTC
v_call: TRBV9
clone_size: -
j_call: TRBJ2-1
d_call: TRBD2

cdr3_aa: CASSYPGLAGEQYF
cdr3_nt: TGTGCCAGCAGTTACCCAGGACTAGCGGGGGAGCAGTACTTC
v_call: TRBV6-5
clone_size: -
j_call: TRBJ2-7
d_call: TRBD2

cdr3_aa: CASSPRGGFGNTIYF
cdr3_nt: TGTGCCAGCAGCCCAAGGGGGGGGTTCGGAAACACCATATATTTT
v_call: TRBV7-2
clone_size: -
j_call: TRBJ1-3
d_call: -

cdr3_aa: CASSQDPRGTSGRNEQFF
cdr3_nt: TGCGCCAGCAGCCAAGATCCGAGGGGGACTAGCGGGAGAAATGAGCAGTTCTTC
v_call: TRBV4-3
clone_size: -
j_call: TRBJ2-1
d_call: TRBD2

cdr3_aa: CASSLPTRGRYNEQFF
cdr3_nt: TGCGCCAGCAGCCTCCCTACCAGGGGGCGGTACAATGAGCAGTTCTTC
v_call: TRBV4-1
clone_size: -
j_call: TRBJ2-1
d_call: TRBD1

cdr3_aa: CASSLKLGDPFNEQFF
cdr3_nt: TGTGCCAGCAGTTTAAAGCTTGGAGACCCTTTCAATGAGCAGTTCTTC
v_call: TRBV28
clone_size: -
j_call: TRBJ2-1
d_call: -

cdr3_aa: CAISESGGSIGMNTEAFF
cdr3_nt: TGTGCCATCAGTGAGTCGGGGGGGAGTATCGGAATGAACACTGAAGCTTTCTTT
v_call: TRBV10-3
clone_size: once
j_call: TRBJ1-1
d_call: -

cdr3_aa: CASSWVLGRPDSGAFF
cdr3_nt: TGTGCCAGCAGTTGGGTTTTGGGCAGGCCGGACTCAGGAGCTTTCTTT
v_call: TRBV28
clone_size: -
j_call: TRBJ1-1
d_call: -

cdr3_aa: CASSTGSSTDTQYF
cdr3_nt: TGCGCCAGCAGCACAGGGTCCAGCACAGATACGCAGTATTTT
v_call: TRBV5-1
clone_size: -
j_call: TRBJ2-3
d_call: -

cdr3_aa: CASSEGTAAVNTEAFF
cdr3_nt: TGTGCCAGCAGTGAGGGGACAGCTGCTGTGAACACTGAAGCTTTCTTT
v_call: TRBV6-1
clone_size: -
j_call: TRBJ1-1
d_call: TRBD1

cdr3_aa: CASSAVGDGKNIQYF
cdr3_nt: TGTGCCAGCAGTGCAGTCGGGGATGGCAAAAACATTCAGTACTTC
v_call: TRBV6-5
clone_size: once
j_call: TRBJ2-4
d_call: -

cdr3_aa: CASRKGAVLGEQYF
cdr3_nt: TGTGCCAGCAGAAAGGGGGCCGTCCTAGGCGAGCAGTACTTC
v_call: TRBV6-5
clone_size: -
j_call: TRBJ2-7
d_call: TRBD1

cdr3_aa: CASSVPGQRQETQYF
cdr3_nt: TGCGCCAGCAGCGTACCGGGACAGCGTCAAGAGACCCAGTACTTC
v_call: TRBV5-1
clone_size: -
j_call: TRBJ2-5
d_call: TRBD1

cdr3_aa: CAWDDRDSNQPQHF
cdr3_nt: TGTGCCTGGGATGACAGAGATAGCAATCAGCCCCAGCATTTT
v_call: TRBV30
clone_size: -
j_call: TRBJ1-5
d_call: -

cdr3_aa: CASTGQVCPQLCTDTQYF
cdr3_nt: TGTGCCAGCACGGGACAGGTGTGCCCCCAGTTGTGCACAGATACGCAGTATTTT
v_call: TRBV14
clone_size: -
j_call: TRBJ2-3
d_call: TRBD1

cdr3_aa: CASSQEGLAGGTDTQYF
cdr3_nt: TGCGCCAGCAGCCAAGAGGGACTAGCGGGGGGCACAGATACGCAGTATTTT
v_call: TRBV4-3
clone_size: -
j_call: TRBJ2-3
d_call: TRBD2

cdr3_aa: CASSGGQDYEQYF
cdr3_nt: TGTGCCAGCAGCGGAGGACAGGACTACGAGCAGTACTTC
v_call: TRBV5-8
clone_size: -
j_call: TRBJ2-7
d_call: TRBD1

cdr3_aa: CASKDTLNSPLHF
cdr3_nt: TGCGCCAGCAAAGACACCCTTAATTCCCCCCTCCACTTT
v_call: TRBV5-1
clone_size: -
j_call: TRBJ1-6
d_call: -

cdr3_aa: CASSLPNCSSGANVLTF
cdr3_nt: TGTGCCAGCAGTTTACCAAATTGTAGCTCTGGGGCCAACGTCCTGACTTTC
v_call: TRBV28
clone_size: -
j_call: TRBJ2-6
d_call: -

cdr3_aa: CASWREAQPQHF
cdr3_nt: TGTGCCAGCTGGAGGGAGGCGCAGCCCCAGCATTTT
v_call: TRBV27
clone_size: -
j_call: TRBJ1-5
d_call: -

cdr3_aa: CASSQDSDRQETQYF
cdr3_nt: TGCGCCAGCAGCCAAGATAGCGACCGCCAAGAGACCCAGTACTTC
v_call: TRBV4-3
clone_size: few
j_call: TRBJ2-5
d_call: -

cdr3_aa: CASSVGSLSSYNEQFF
cdr3_nt: TGTGCCAGCAGCGTCGGTAGCCTGAGCTCCTACAATGAGCAGTTCTTC
v_call: TRBV9
clone_size: -
j_call: TRBJ2-1
d_call: -

cdr3_aa: CASSLTPRKNTEAFF
cdr3_nt: TGTGCCAGCAGCTTAACCCCCAGGAAGAACACTGAAGCTTTCTTT
v_call: TRBV11-2
clone_size: -
j_call: TRBJ1-1
d_call: -

cdr3_aa: CASSLVVLEAGNQPQHF
cdr3_nt: TGTGCCAGCAGCTTGGTAGTACTGGAGGCTGGCAATCAGCCCCAGCATTTT
v_call: TRBV5-5
clone_size: -
j_call: TRBJ1-5
d_call: -

cdr3_aa: CASSLGRSSGSYEQYF
cdr3_nt: TGTGCCAGCAGCTTAGGTCGTTCGAGCGGGAGTTACGAGCAGTACTTC
v_call: TRBV7-9
clone_size: -
j_call: TRBJ2-7
d_call: TRBD2

cdr3_aa: CASSEVNREPEAFF
cdr3_nt: TGTGCCAGCAGTGAAGTAAACAGGGAACCTGAAGCTTTCTTT
v_call: TRBV2
clone_size: -
j_call: TRBJ1-1
d_call: -

cdr3_aa: CASSLLGTSVYEQYF
cdr3_nt: TGTGCCAGCAGTTTACTCGGGACTAGCGTCTACGAGCAGTACTTC
v_call: TRBV28
clone_size: -
j_call: TRBJ2-7
d_call: TRBD2

cdr3_aa: CASTPTGTNYGYTF
cdr3_nt: TGTGCCAGTACCCCGACAGGGACAAACTATGGCTACACCTTC
v_call: TRBV19
clone_size: few
j_call: TRBJ1-2
d_call: TRBD1

cdr3_aa: CASSLWGTGSDYEQYF
cdr3_nt: TGTGCCAGCAGCTTATGGGGGACAGGGTCCGACTACGAGCAGTACTTC
v_call: TRBV7-6
clone_size: -
j_call: TRBJ2-7
d_call: TRBD1

cdr3_aa: CASSAGTSGGSGGETQYF
cdr3_nt: TGTGCCAGCAGTGCGGGGACTAGCGGGGGGTCGGGGGGGGAGACCCAGTACTTC
v_call: TRBV6-1
clone_size: -
j_call: TRBJ2-5
d_call: TRBD2

cdr3_aa: CASSYRDEQFF
cdr3_nt: TGTGCCAGCAGTTACCGAGATGAGCAGTTCTTC
v_call: TRBV6-5
clone_size: -
j_call: TRBJ2-1
d_call: -

cdr3_aa: CASSLNSPGGNQPQHF
cdr3_nt: TGTGCCAGCAGTTTAAATTCCCCGGGGGGAAATCAGCCCCAGCATTTT
v_call: TRBV27
clone_size: -
j_call: TRBJ1-5
d_call: -

cdr3_aa: CASSVEGADRGHQYEQYF
cdr3_nt: TGTGCCAGCAGCGTAGAGGGAGCGGACAGGGGACACCAATACGAGCAGTACTTC
v_call: TRBV9
clone_size: -
j_call: TRBJ2-7
d_call: TRBD1

cdr3_aa: CASRGLPNNEQFF
cdr3_nt: TGTGCCAGCAGAGGACTACCTAACAATGAGCAGTTCTTC
v_call: TRBV6-1
clone_size: few
j_call: TRBJ2-1
d_call: -

cdr3_aa: CASSPRAGDEQYF
cdr3_nt: TGTGCCAGCAGCCCCCGGGCGGGGGACGAGCAGTACTTC
v_call: TRBV7-6
clone_size: -
j_call: TRBJ2-7
d_call: TRBD2

cdr3_aa: CATSRERPGTQGAYEQYF
cdr3_nt: TGTGCCACCAGCAGAGAGAGGCCCGGGACACAGGGGGCCTACGAGCAGTACTTC
v_call: TRBV15
clone_size: -
j_call: TRBJ2-7
d_call: TRBD1

cdr3_aa: CASSLTGLNSNQPQHF
cdr3_nt: TGTGCCAGCAGCTTGACAGGGCTGAATAGCAATCAGCCCCAGCATTTT
v_call: TRBV5-5
clone_size: -
j_call: TRBJ1-5
d_call: -

cdr3_aa: CASSQDSRVREKLFF
cdr3_nt: TGTGCCAGCAGCCAAGATAGTCGGGTGCGAGAAAAACTGTTTTTT
v_call: TRBV14
clone_size: -
j_call: TRBJ1-4
d_call: -

cdr3_aa: CASSPSEAGAYEQYF
cdr3_nt: TGCGCCAGCAGCCCGAGTGAAGCGGGAGCATATGAGCAGTACTTC
v_call: TRBV4-1
clone_size: -
j_call: TRBJ2-7
d_call: TRBD2

cdr3_aa: CASSLDRQKYQPQHF
cdr3_nt: TGTGCCAGCAGCTTAGACCGACAGAAATATCAGCCCCAGCATTTT
v_call: TRBV7-8
clone_size: -
j_call: TRBJ1-5
d_call: -

cdr3_aa: CAISAGGTDTQYF
cdr3_nt: TGTGCCATCAGTGCAGGGGGTACAGATACGCAGTATTTT
v_call: TRBV10-3
clone_size: few
j_call: TRBJ2-3
d_call: TRBD1

cdr3_aa: CASSPAGGVADTQYF
cdr3_nt: TGTGCCAGCTCACCGGCGGGTGGAGTAGCAGATACGCAGTATTTT
v_call: TRBV18
clone_size: -
j_call: TRBJ2-3
d_call: -

cdr3_aa: CASSDWDSTRTNSPLHF
cdr3_nt: TGTGCCAGCAGTGATTGGGACAGCACGCGAACTAATTCACCCCTCCACTTT
v_call: TRBV25-1
clone_size: once
j_call: TRBJ1-6
d_call: TRBD1

cdr3_aa: CASNRAGHTEAFF
cdr3_nt: TGTGCCAGTAACAGGGCCGGGCACACTGAAGCTTTCTTT
v_call: TRBV19
clone_size: -
j_call: TRBJ1-1
d_call: -